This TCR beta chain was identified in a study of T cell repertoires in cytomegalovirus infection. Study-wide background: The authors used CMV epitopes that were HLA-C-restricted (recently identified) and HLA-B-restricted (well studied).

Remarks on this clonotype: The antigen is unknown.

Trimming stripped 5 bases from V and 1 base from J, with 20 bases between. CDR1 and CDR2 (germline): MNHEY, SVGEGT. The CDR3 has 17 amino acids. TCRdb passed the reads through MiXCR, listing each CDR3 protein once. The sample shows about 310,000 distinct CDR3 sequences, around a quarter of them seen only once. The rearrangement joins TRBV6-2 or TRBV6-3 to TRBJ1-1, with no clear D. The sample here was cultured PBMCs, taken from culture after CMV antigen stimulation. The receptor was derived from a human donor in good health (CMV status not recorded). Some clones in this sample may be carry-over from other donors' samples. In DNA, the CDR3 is TGTGCCAGCAGTGCCCTTGGGTCCCCCGGCAAGAACACTGAAGCTTTCTTT. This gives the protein CASSALGSPGKNTEAFF.